This T cell receptor beta chain came from a study of cytomegalovirus exposure and HLA in healthy donors listed by TCRdb under 2017. For the wider study: According to an earlier analysis of around 600 of the donors, about 179 million T cells yielded roughly 100 million unique TCR beta sequences and about 280 Gb of sequence data. About 300 gigabases of sequencing data and tens of millions of unique TCR sequences were included in an early release covering several hundred HLA-typed donors. The genetic ancestry cluster associated with self-reported Caucasian donors included around 76% of the 398 genotyped donors. The aim of the study was to test whether cataloging public T cell receptors could identify signatures of past pathogen exposure. The study profiled the T cell repertoires of 500 to 800 subjects by immunosequencing and related them to cytomegalovirus serostatus. In addition to the first cohort of roughly 670 subjects, a separate validation cohort of 100 to 150 different subjects was used. High-throughput TCR immunosequencing, statistical association of individual TCRs with disease status, and machine learning were combined to predict cytomegalovirus infection status. To study patterns of TCR occurrence, a later analysis re-analyzed previously published TCR beta repertoires from several hundred donors and added high-resolution HLA genotyping. The later analysis used no new phenotypic data to find candidate immune exposures, relying instead on TCR beta sequences and their occurrence across donors. In an earlier analysis of around 540 of the donors, high-throughput TCR beta sequencing was used to judge whether each TCR beta V gene segment behaved as functional or pseudogenic. Alongside the repertoire data, information on donor age, sex, ethnicity and CMV serostatus was compiled. Genome-wide SNP genotypes for about three fifths of the 666 donors were used in a later genetic analysis, which treated that subset as a discovery cohort. All discovery cohort repertoires had been generated using a single sequencing platform. Class I and class II HLA loci were covered by the typing at four-digit resolution. Typing coverage differed by locus: A, B, C, DRB1 and DQB1 were typed in about 629-640 donors, DQA1 in roughly 500, DPA1 in around 610, and DPB1 in roughly 450. Roughly five DR-DQ haplotypes were treated as single units for association and clustering because of strong linkage in the cohort. Across under 500 genotyped donors of the cohort, an average of about 200,000 unique TCR beta nucleotide sequences per donor were sequenced, and roughly 20% of those sequences were non-productive. Study-wide conclusions, independent of this receptor: Most CMV-associated TCR beta chains appeared to be HLA-restricted in a later analysis, and the HLA associations seemed to be driven largely by CMV exposure. A group of highly shared sequence variants was considered likely to be a technical artifact of the sequencing pipeline. HLA typing was unavailable for some donors at each locus, so association tests used only the typed subset. In a later analysis, the rate of TCR association differed among HLA loci, with DRB1 alleles having the most associated TCRs and HLA-C alleles having the fewest. The earlier analysis of 587 of the donors excluded about 16 rarely observed V segments, including chromosome 9 orphons, because counts were too low. According to a later genetic analysis, donors in an Asian-associated ancestry cluster had fewer N-insertions in productive TCRs than the approximately 650-donor mean. Three of the identified cytomegalovirus-associated TCR beta chains were confirmed in vitro to be specific for cytomegalovirus antigens. When HLA alleles, especially DR and DQ, strongly co-occurred, TCR associations were difficult to assign to individual alleles. Linkage disequilibrium might explain the correlated functional status among segregating V segments, but an unknown experimental factor could not be ruled out. In a later analysis, 15,000 to 20,000 TCR beta sequences were associated with specific HLA alleles at a false discovery rate of 0.05. Because the 87-base-pair reads could not distinguish some IMGT-functional V segments, including TRBV6-2 and TRBV6-3, those segments were excluded. For the cohort, immune exposure information was limited to CMV serostatus. In a later analysis, HLA-associated TCR beta chains showed more clonal expansion and lower generation probabilities than non-associated chains that were equally common. Presence/absence analyses assumed roughly uniform sequencing depth across donors, an assumption that may not hold. In an earlier analysis of fewer than 700 of the donors, most TCR beta V segments appeared in productive rearrangements about 90% or about 30% of the time, broadly matching IMGT annotations. In a later analysis, several top co-occurrence clusters were reported to appear linked to parvovirus B19, influenza, CMV and Epstein-Barr virus. It was suggested by the authors that the approach could potentially be generalized to other disease states and immunological phenotypes. A further reported finding was that TCR beta sequences accurately predicted the HLA-A and HLA-B alleles for most subjects in the first cohort. In both the original and validation cohorts, the classifier was reported to diagnose cytomegalovirus status with high specificity and sensitivity. An association between a missense DCLRE1C variant and V-gene and J-gene trimming of TCR beta chains was found in a later genetic analysis and replicated in an independent cohort. This cohort had only TCR beta chains sequenced, and the lack of alpha or paired-chain data limited which features could be detected. A total of about 150 TCR beta chains were listed by the study as associated with cytomegalovirus. While some public TCRs were present in many individuals, most TCR sequences turned up only very rarely across donors.

Libraries were prepared through the immunoSEQ multiplex PCR assay. A mixture of 60 forward primers for TCR Vbeta segments and 13 reverse primers for TCR Jbeta segments was used in the multiplex PCR. The CDR3 region of rearranged TCR beta genes was amplified from genomic DNA with a multiplex PCR assay. On the Illumina HiSeq System, the amplified TCR beta libraries were sequenced as 87-base-pair reads. Turning to the authors' computational methods: A later analysis counted tens of millions of unique TCR beta chains across the 666 repertoires, and roughly 11 million of these chains were shared by at least two donors. Raw reads were error-corrected and collapsed into unique sequences with a nearest-neighbor algorithm that merged closely related sequences to remove PCR and sequencing errors. V, D and J gene segments were assigned by aligning CDR3 sequences to IMGT reference sequences. For a sequence to be retained, a match of at least six nucleotides to both a V gene segment and a J gene segment was required. A rearrangement was called productive if the CDR3 had no stop codons and remained in frame with V and J, and every other rearrangement was called non-productive. Following IMGT convention, CDR3 was defined as the stretch from the second conserved V-encoded cysteine up to the conserved J-encoded phenylalanine. The earlier analysis of a few hundred of the donors excluded sequences that lacked an unambiguous match to a single V gene segment. An earlier analysis of some 610 of the donors called V segments functional above 56.7% productive rearrangements and segregating when the between-donor standard deviation exceeded 5%. To diagnose cytomegalovirus status from the catalog of TCR beta chain sequences, a statistical classification framework was built. In a later analysis, TCR nucleotide sequences were compared against IMGT/GENE-DB human TR gene sequences so that V and J genes could be assigned. The TCRdist pipeline was used in a later analysis to assign CDR3 sequences and most-parsimonious VDJ recombination scenarios. In a later analysis, every TCR beta chain was defined by the combination of its CDR3 amino acid sequence and its V-gene family, and reads without a unique V-gene family were dropped. To address suspected cross-contamination and a sequencing artifact, a later analysis removed some 620 highly shared, low-generation-probability nucleotide sequences. In a later analysis, a clonal expansion index for each public chain was calculated from normalized within-repertoire ranks of inferred template counts. In a later analysis, generation probabilities were computed with a VDJ recombination model fitted to out-of-frame rearrangements, and the resulting probabilities were checked against IGoR. A later analysis scored TCR-TCR, TCR-HLA and TCR-CMV co-occurrence with hypergeometric tests, applying a repertoire-size bias correction to TCR pairs. To estimate false discovery rates, a later analysis permuted the HLA or CMV assignments 20 times. A later analysis grouped co-occurring TCRs with DBSCAN, adding TCRdist sequence similarity when clustering within HLA-allele-positive subsets. For co-occurrence clustering, repertoires with fewer than 30,000 or more than 120,000 public chains were excluded, along with five repertoires with anomalous nucleotide sharing. In its TCRdb copy, this immuneACCESS table keeps in-frame sequences only and misses some clones. Where compared with another copy, unresolved V genes explain less than half of these, and the others have no known cause. V, J and clone size reflect that table, while D and trimming were determined from the DNA. This sample lists approximately 190,000 clones; about four fifths were detected once. The ten largest clones represent 0.25% to 0.3% of the sample.

In total, more than 500 healthy bone marrow donors made up the cohort. All cohort members were sampled while nominally healthy, although unrecorded immune exposures were likely present. The donor tested CMV seronegative and was one of the 352 seronegative cohort members. A peripheral blood sample was collected from each donor, and TCR beta sequencing was performed on peripheral blood mononuclear cells. Genomic DNA was extracted from the blood cell samples with the Qiagen DNeasy Blood Extraction Kit. The CDR3 holds 16 amino acids from the cysteine to the phenylalanine. Solely the CDR3 DNA is kept, with 48 bases framed from the first base. For CDR1 and CDR2, the germline V gene (reference sequence) lists SGHAT and FQDESV. Ends trimmed: V by 5 bases, J by 5 bases; bases unmatched to a gene: 10. About this clone itself: Its recognized antigen is unknown. Per-base qualities were not stored, and no clone one base away is much larger.

The receptor was derived from a boy aged 5 to 17 in good health and CMV-seronegative. Recombination joined TRBV11-1 with TRBJ2-7, with 12 bases aligning to TRBD2. Sequenced: PBMCs. The DNA sequence reads TGTGCCAGCAGCCAGGTCGCTAGCGGGAGGGCAAACGAGCAGTACTTC. Its amino acids are CASSQVASGRANEQYF.